This is a list of T cell receptor beta chains from one sample in a study of early T cells in non-severe SARS-CoV-2 infection. TCRdb passed the 5' RACE reads through MiXCR, listing each CDR3 protein once. The sample lists about 61,000 distinct CDR3 sequences, roughly 10% occurring once. Sequenced input: whole blood. The receptors were gathered from an adult who was a healthcare worker with PCR-confirmed SARS-CoV-2 infection or an uninfected control (not recorded which). The CDR3 runs from the conserved cysteine through the conserved F or W. A D gene is named only where the DNA matches it firmly. Not every row has a clone size; where given, it reads once, few, many or a size class.

clone size	V gene	J gene	D gene	CDR3 protein	CDR3 DNA
NA	TRBV9	TRBJ1-1	NA	CASSGIRGNTEAFF	TGTGCCAGCAGCGGGATACGGGGGAACACTGAAGCTTTCTTT
many	TRBV12-3/TRBV12-4	TRBJ2-3	NA	CASTPGVSDTQYF	TGTGCCAGCACCCCGGGGGTTAGTGATACGCAGTATTTT
many	TRBV3-1	TRBJ1-2	NA	CASSHETEYYGYTF	TGTGCCAGCAGCCATGAGACAGAATACTATGGCTACACCTTC
NA	TRBV6-8	TRBJ1-5	NA	CASRGRDDQPQHF	TGTGCCAGCAGGGGACGGGATGATCAGCCCCAGCATTTT
many	TRBV6-2/TRBV6-3	TRBJ2-2	NA	CASKTSQIWNTGELFF	TGTGCCAGCAAGACCTCCCAAATATGGAACACCGGGGAGCTGTTTTTT
NA	TRBV5-4	TRBJ2-7	NA	CASSCTGYEQYF	TGTGCCAGCAGCTGCACAGGTTACGAGCAGTACTTC
many	TRBV6-1	TRBJ2-2	TRBD2	CASSGAGLEAGELFF	TGTGCCAGCAGTGGAGCGGGACTAGAAGCCGGGGAGCTGTTTTTT
many	TRBV28	TRBJ2-1	NA	CASTEADRSYNEQFF	TGTGCCAGCACCGAAGCAGATCGCTCCTACAATGAGCAGTTCTTC
NA	TRBV30	TRBJ1-6	NA	CAWSRGLSLHF	TGTGCCTGGAGCCGGGGTTTGTCCCTCCACTTT
many	TRBV12-3/TRBV12-4	TRBJ1-2	NA	CASSPNAGGYTF	TGTGCCAGCAGTCCGAACGCGGGTGGCTACACCTTC
many	TRBV18	TRBJ1-1	NA	CASSQDLTGNTEAFF	TGTGCCAGCTCACAAGACTTGACAGGGAACACTGAAGCTTTCTTT
NA	TRBV20-1	TRBJ2-7	TRBD1	CSARDPTGARYEQYF	TGCAGTGCTAGAGACCCGACAGGGGCACGGTACGAGCAGTACTTC
NA	TRBV20-1	TRBJ2-7	NA	CSARLSSGEQYF	TGCAGTGCGCGATTAAGCTCGGGCGAGCAGTACTTC
many	TRBV7-6	TRBJ2-3	TRBD2	CASRSSERGLFADTQYF	TGTGCCAGCAGGTCCTCGGAGCGGGGGTTATTTGCAGATACGCAGTATTTT
many	TRBV5-1	TRBJ1-5	TRBD1	CASSTGTDSNQPQHF	TGCGCCAGCAGTACCGGGACAGATAGCAATCAGCCCCAGCATTTT
many	TRBV7-2	TRBJ2-5	NA	CASRPPTGEETQYF	TGTGCCAGCAGGCCACCGACCGGTGAAGAGACCCAGTACTTC
many	TRBV11-3	TRBJ2-1	TRBD1	CASSSGDSVPNEQFF	TGTGCCAGCAGCTCCGGGGACAGCGTTCCGAATGAGCAGTTCTTC
many	TRBV27	TRBJ1-2	NA	CASRFLTGDYGYTF	TGTGCCAGCAGATTCCTGACAGGCGACTATGGCTACACCTTC
NA	TRBV20-1	TRBJ2-1	NA	CSAKSGDRSSYNEQFF	TGCAGTGCCAAGTCGGGAGACAGAAGCTCCTACAATGAGCAGTTCTTC
many	TRBV4-1	TRBJ1-2	NA	CASSQDLWGNNYGYTF	TGCGCCAGCAGCCAAGATCTTTGGGGGAACAACTATGGCTACACCTTC
few	TRBV9	TRBJ2-3	NA	CASSTGPTPDTQYF	TGTGCCAGCAGCACCGGGCCCACCCCAGATACGCAGTATTTT
many	TRBV12-3/TRBV12-4	TRBJ2-3	NA	CASSFRRTSSTDTQYF	TGTGCCAGCAGTTTCAGGCGGACTTCAAGCACAGATACGCAGTATTTT
many	TRBV11-2	TRBJ2-1	TRBD2	CASSPIAGGLPFF	TGTGCCAGCAGCCCAATAGCGGGGGGTTTACCGTTCTTC
many	TRBV3-1	TRBJ2-1	NA	CASSTVNEQFF	TGTGCCAGCAGCACTGTCAATGAGCAGTTCTTC
many	TRBV20-1	TRBJ2-1	TRBD1	CSAPGQGSYNEQFF	TGCAGTGCCCCGGGACAGGGGTCCTACAATGAGCAGTTCTTC
few	TRBV24-1	TRBJ1-1	NA	CATRDFGQNTEAFF	TGTGCCACCCGAGACTTCGGACAGAACACTGAAGCTTTCTTT
many	TRBV20-1	TRBJ1-1	NA	CSARDETEAFF	TGCAGTGCTAGAGATGAGACTGAAGCTTTCTTT
many	TRBV24-1	TRBJ2-1	NA	CATRGVDTVEQFF	TGTGCCACCAGGGGGGTAGATACGGTTGAGCAGTTCTTC
few	TRBV3-1	TRBJ2-7	NA	CASSQDPPWGALDEQYF	TGTGCCAGCAGCCAAGACCCGCCGTGGGGGGCGCTGGACGAGCAGTACTTC
NA	TRBV14	TRBJ2-4	NA	CASSRAFSIQYF	TGTGCCAGCAGCCGCGCTTTTAGCATTCAGTACTTC
many	TRBV20-1	TRBJ2-7	TRBD1	CSARSRTGFHEQYF	TGCAGTGCTAGATCTCGGACAGGGTTCCACGAGCAGTACTTC
many	TRBV20-1	TRBJ2-3	NA	CSANRQYFPSDTQYF	TGCAGTGCCAATCGACAGTATTTTCCTTCAGATACGCAGTATTTT
many	TRBV11-2	TRBJ2-2	TRBD1	CASSFPWGQGGHTGELFF	TGTGCCAGCAGCTTCCCCTGGGGACAGGGGGGTCACACCGGGGAGCTGTTTTTT
many	TRBV6-5	TRBJ1-5	NA	CASSYVGIGSNQPQHF	TGTGCCAGCAGTTACGTGGGGATCGGGAGCAATCAGCCCCAGCATTTT
few	TRBV6-5	TRBJ1-2	NA	CASSSTPGSGYGYTF	TGTGCCAGCAGTTCGACGCCGGGAAGCGGCTATGGCTACACCTTC
NA	TRBV7-9	TRBJ2-7	TRBD2	CASSLGGTNSYEQYF	TGTGCCAGCAGCTTAGGGGGGACTAACTCCTACGAGCAGTACTTC
NA	TRBV3-1	TRBJ1-3	TRBD1	CASSQPPTGTFYRNTIYF	TGTGCCAGCAGCCAGCCCCCGACAGGGACGTTTTATAGAAACACCATATATTTT
many	TRBV10-3	TRBJ1-1	NA	CAISEMGGATFF	TGTGCCATCAGTGAGATGGGGGGGGCGACTTTCTTT
many	TRBV5-1	TRBJ2-2	NA	CASRQGNTGELFF	TGCGCCAGCAGACAGGGGAACACCGGGGAGCTGTTTTTT
many	TRBV7-2	TRBJ2-7	NA	CASSFNPRGSSYEQYF	TGTGCCAGCAGCTTTAACCCGAGGGGATCAAGCTACGAGCAGTACTTC
NA	TRBV12-3/TRBV12-4	TRBJ2-3	TRBD2	CASSFLAGGPTDTQYF	TGTGCCAGCAGTTTTCTAGCGGGGGGGCCCACAGATACGCAGTATTTT
many	TRBV5-1	TRBJ1-5	TRBD1	CASRRSQLNRGSDQPQHF	TGCGCCAGCAGAAGGTCCCAACTAAACAGGGGGTCGGATCAGCCCCAGCATTTT